This T cell receptor (beta chain) emerged from a study of cytotoxic CD8 clonotypes in ibrutinib-treated CLL. About the study: Fewer than 13 relapsed/refractory, approximately 15 treatment-naive; around 18 IGHV unmutated.

TCRdb's copy holds only in-frame clones and misses some; the assay was immunoSEQ multiplex PCR. In the table there are approximately 97,000 clones, 77% of which are singletons. The sequences come from PBMCs, collected after 24 months of ibrutinib treatment. The origin of this receptor is a human donor with chronic lymphocytic leukemia.

The CDR3 DNA is TGTGCCAGCAGTTATAGTTTCGACGAGCAGTACTTC. It encodes CASSYSFDEQYF. The chain joins TRBV6-1 to TRBJ2-7; no firm D call. The V gene lost 5 bases and the J gene lost 5 bases, with 10 bases spanning the gap. Germline assignment: CDR1 MNHNS and CDR2 SASEGT. This CDR3 has 12 amino acids.